The next 27 T cell receptor beta chains were all read from a single sample in a study of regulatory T cells in long-lasting Graves disease. Library construction for TCR beta used iRepertoire HTBI primers and Arm-PCR of CDR3 regions. TCRdb passed the multiplex PCR reads through MiXCR, listing each CDR3 protein once. The sample includes under 700,000 distinct CDR3 sequences, around 15% of them seen just once. The time point is: newly diagnosed GD, antithyroid drugs for less than 3 months. Isolated PBMC RNA provided the starting material for the TCR library. The data also belong to a second study, concerning T cells in Graves' hyperthyroidism and ophthalmopathy.

Here the sequenced sample was peripheral blood mononuclear cells (PBMCs), taken at new diagnosis, from a patient treated with antithyroid drugs. These receptors originate from a woman aged 40-60 years with Graves disease.

The sample holds many counts of this clonotype. DNA for the CDR3: TGTGCCAGCACCCGAAAATCAAACCCGGGGGTCCTCGGGGAGACCCAGTACTTC. This sequence encodes CASTRKSNPGVLGETQYF. The chain recombines TRBV2 with TRBJ2-5, with D perhaps matching TRBD2 (6 bases). Trimming stripped 7 bases from V and 5 bases from J, with 29 bases between. Per the germline V gene, CDR1 is SNHLY and CDR2 is FYNNEI. This CDR3 contains 18 residues.

This clonotype has a count of ten or more. V gene TRBV6-1 combines with J gene TRBJ2-3; 8 nucleotides match TRBD1. The CDR3 contains 14 residues. With V trimmed by 6 bases and J by 1 base, 3 bases remained unmatched. Germline loops: CDR1 MNHNS, CDR2 SASEGT. The CDR3 DNA is TGTGCCAGCAGGAAGGACAGGGGCACAGATACGCAGTATTTT. Translated, it gives CASRKDRGTDTQYF.

In this sample, this clonotype turned up many times. This chain connects TRBV30 to TRBJ1-3; D might be TRBD1 (5 bases). CDR1 is GTSNPN and CDR2 is SVGIG in the germline V gene (reference sequence). Trimming cost V 2 bases and J 0 bases, with 8 bases left between them. The CDR3 covers 14 residues. The CDR3: CAWSLGVSGNTIYF. CDR3 bases: TGTGCCTGGAGTTTGGGGGTCTCTGGAAACACCATATATTTT.

At least ten counts were recorded for this clonotype. The chain recombines TRBV28 with TRBJ1-4; D is possibly TRBD1 (5 bases). Germline CDR1 reads MDHEN; CDR2 reads SYDVKM. The CDR3 has 15 amino acids. Trimming cost V 11 bases and J 8 bases, with 24 bases left between them. The CDR3 nucleotides read TGTGCCTCGGGAGGGGACCGATTGCGGGAGGAAAAACTGTTTTTT. This gives the protein CASGGDRLREEKLFF.

This clonotype has a handful of counts. The chain uses TRBV5-1 and TRBJ2-2, with 14 positions matching TRBD2. The germline V gene has CDR1 SGHRS and CDR2 YFSETQ. The CDR3 totals 18 residues. J lost 4 bases, V lost 3 bases, and 8 bases had no gene match. This CDR3 is CASSSTGTSGGGTGELFF. CDR3 nucleotides: TGCGCCAGCAGCTCCACCGGGACTAGCGGGGGCGGCACCGGGGAGCTGTTTTTT.

As for this clonotype: Without the conserved terminal phenylalanine or tryptophan, this CDR3 likely stems from a read error. This chain uses TRBV3-1 with TRBJ2-3, with TRBD2 identical over 15 bases. This CDR3 has 17 amino acids. After removal of 3 bases from V and 3 bases from J, the junction contained 4 bases not matched to a gene. Germline lookup yields CDR1 LGHDT and CDR2 YNNKEL (reference sequence). CDR3: CASSHWTSGGGTDTQYL. The CDR3 DNA is TGTGCCAGCAGCCACTGGACTAGCGGGGGGGGAACAGATACGCAGTATTTA.

This clonotype was seen only a few times. The rearrangement links TRBV5-1 to TRBJ2-1; 7 nucleotides line up with TRBD2. V dropped 4 bases and J dropped 6; count of bases not matched to a gene: 10. Germline CDR1 and CDR2: SGHRS and YFSETQ. The CDR3 loop spans 15 amino acids. The chain's CDR3 is CASSDERGYPNEQFF. Here the CDR3 DNA reads TGCGCCAGCAGCGACGAGCGGGGCTACCCCAATGAGCAGTTCTTC.

In this sample, this clonotype turned up many times. The V and J genes are TRBV11-1 and TRBJ1-4; 8 bases map to TRBD1. V trimming: 5 bases; J trimming: 6 bases; junction bases outside the gene matches: 2. Germline V lookup: CDR1 SGHAT, CDR2 FQDESV (reference sequence). The CDR3 contains 13 residues. CDR3 amino acids: CASSRTGYEKLFF. CDR3 DNA sequence: TGTGCCAGCAGCCGGACAGGGTATGAAAAACTGTTTTTT.

This clonotype came up many times. V usage is TRBV4-1 and J usage is TRBJ1-1; TRBD1 matches 8 bases. Germline CDR1 is MGHRA and CDR2 is YSYEKL. This CDR3 comprises 15 residues. V shed 6 bases, J shed 6 bases, and the junction held 12 bases outside the gene matches. The CDR3 DNA reads as TGCGCCAGCAGGCGTAGTACAGGGGGGAGCTCTGAAGCTTTCTTT. This sequence encodes CASRRSTGGSSEAFF.

The rearrangement links TRBV2 to TRBJ2-7; TRBD2 might be the D (5 bases). V lost 8 bases and J 5 bases, leaving 19 bases between the germline ends. This CDR3 contains 14 residues. The germline gives CDR1 SNHLY, CDR2 FYNNEI. CDR3 coding DNA: TGTGCCAGCGTAGAACCGGGGTTGCCCCACGAGCAGTACTTC. This gives the protein CASVEPGLPHEQYF.

This clonotype has ten or more counts. The gene calls are TRBV12-3 or TRBV12-4 and TRBJ2-3; 8 bases map to TRBD2. The V segment lost 6 bases and the J segment 0 bases; nucleotides outside the gene matches: 5. The CDR3 loop spans 15 amino acids. CDR3 DNA: TGTGCCAGCAGCCCGGGAGGGACGAGCACAGATACGCAGTATTTT. This translates into CASSPGGTSTDTQYF.

This clonotype was counted only a few times. The chain couples TRBV13 to TRBJ1-1, with a weak D call TRBD1 (5 bases). With 5 bases removed from V and 5 bases from J, the gap between germline ends came to 33 bases. Per germline, CDR1 PRHDT and CDR2 FYEKMQ (reference sequence). The CDR3 covers 20 residues. The CDR3 DNA sequence: TGTGCCAGCAGCGCCCGCTCCTTAGACGGTCGACGGGGGAGGGGAACTGAAGCTTTCTTT. It encodes CASSARSLDGRRGRGTEAFF.

Note on this clonotype: This may come from a read error, since a much larger clone is one base off. The chain links TRBV12-3 or TRBV12-4 to TRBJ2-3; 7 bases line up with TRBD2. The CDR3 runs to 16 residues. V was pared by 5 bases and J by 0 bases, with 8 bases of the junction left unmatched. CDR3: CASSLIAGESTDTQYF. As DNA, the CDR3 is TGTGCCAGCAGTCTCATAGCGGGCGAGAGCACAGATACGCAGTATTTT.

The table lists this clonotype with many counts. The rearrangement uses TRBV19 and TRBJ1-2; TRBD1 agrees at 7 bases. The CDR3 runs 15 residues. Looked up from germline, CDR1 is LNHDA and CDR2 is SQIVND (reference sequence). V was pared by 1 base and J by 6 bases, with 8 bases of the junction left unmatched. In DNA form, the CDR3 reads TGTGCCAGTAGTATAGTCTGGACAGGAGGGGATGGCTACACCTTC. Protein product: CASSIVWTGGDGYTF.

This clonotype has just a few counts. This chain uses TRBV3-1 with TRBJ2-7, with a possible D match to TRBD2 (6 bases). The CDR3 is 13 amino acids. The V end was cut by 3 bases, the J end by 2 bases, with 8 bases between. In germline, CDR1 is LGHDT, CDR2 YNNKEL (reference sequence). Here the CDR3 reads CASSQEGTYEQYF. Here the CDR3 DNA reads TGTGCCAGCAGCCAGGAGGGGACCTACGAGCAGTACTTC.

This clonotype was counted ten times or more. The chain links TRBV20-1 to TRBJ2-7; TRBD2 agrees at 7 bases. The CDR3 has 15 residues. Germline lookup yields CDR1 DFQATT and CDR2 SNEGSKA (reference sequence). The ends lost 1 base at V and 1 base at J; junction bases unmatched: 7. This chain's CDR3 is CSARGSQRGSYEQYF. Written as DNA, the CDR3 is TGCAGTGCTAGAGGCTCCCAGCGGGGTTCCTACGAGCAGTACTTC.

This clonotype was detected ten times or more. V is TRBV2 and J is TRBJ1-2, with no clear D. V lost 1 base to trimming and J lost 4 bases, with 7 bases between them. CDR1 SNHLY and CDR2 FYNNEI come from the germline V gene. This CDR3 spans 13 amino acids. The CDR3 DNA reads TGTGCCAGCAGTGAAGACAATTCCTATGGCTACACCTTC. It translates to CASSEDNSYGYTF.

The rearrangement uses TRBV12-3 or TRBV12-4 and TRBJ2-7; the D gene is possibly TRBD1 (6 bases). This CDR3 is built from 14 residues. V lost 7 bases to trimming and J lost 5 bases, with 18 bases between them. Written as DNA, the CDR3 is TGTGCCAGCACCCCGGACAGTGTTTTGGACGAGCAGTACTTC. Amino acids: CASTPDSVLDEQYF.

This chain joins TRBV6-1 and TRBJ2-2; 9 nucleotides line up with TRBD1. Germline V gene data show CDR1 as MNHNS and CDR2 as SASEGT. The V segment lost 6 bases and the J segment 7 bases; nucleotides outside the gene matches: 12. The CDR3 consists of 16 residues. The chain's CDR3 is CASSRGTGSSVGELFF. The CDR3 bases are TGTGCCAGCAGCAGAGGGACAGGGAGTAGTGTCGGGGAGCTGTTTTTT.

In nucleotides, the CDR3 is TGTGCCAGCAGTGGAGGGGGCACACTCTACGAGCAGTACTTC. Protein product: CASSGGGTLYEQYF. V is TRBV6-1 and J is TRBJ2-7, with 7 bases fitting TRBD1. CDR1 and CDR2 from the germline V gene are MNHNS and SASEGT. This CDR3 region has 14 residues. V was clipped by 4 bases and J by 3 bases; unmatched bases: 6.

This chain uses TRBV20-1 with TRBJ1-5; D gene ambiguous. The CDR3 sequence is 12 residues long. Germline loops: CDR1 DFQATT, CDR2 SNEGSKA (reference sequence). The V end lost 3 bases, the J end lost 4 bases, and 7 bases lay between the germline ends. The DNA of the CDR3 is TGCAGTGCTAGGTCAATAAATCAGCCCCAGCATTTT. Protein sequence: CSARSINQPQHF.

This chain links TRBV4-1 with TRBJ1-1; D possibly corresponds to TRBD1 (5 bases). The CDR3 is 15 residues long. Per the germline V gene, CDR1 is MGHRA and CDR2 is YSYEKL. Trimming left V 0 bases short and J 5 bases short, with 13 bases between. The chain's CDR3 is CASSQDQGGGTEAFF. CDR3 nucleotide sequence: TGCGCCAGCAGCCAAGATCAGGGCGGTGGGACTGAAGCTTTCTTT.

With respect to this clonotype: A far more abundant clone sits one base away, making this likely a read error. The rearrangement links TRBV12-3 or TRBV12-4 to TRBJ2-1; no clear D. V lost 7 bases, J lost 10 bases, and 23 bases lay in between. CDR3 length: 15 residues. CDR3 DNA: TGTGCCAGCACTTCAACGGACGGCAGCTCCTACGAGCAGTTCTTC. Its translation: CASTSTDGSSYEQFF.

The V call is TRBV7-2, the J call TRBJ2-7; 7 nucleotides match TRBD1. V shed 5 bases, J shed 9 bases, and the junction held 13 bases outside the gene matches. CDR1 and CDR2 (germline): SGHTA, FQGNSA. The CDR3 is 14 residues long. CDR3: CASSNYSLGGGQYF. CDR3 nucleotide sequence: TGTGCCAGCAGCAACTACAGCCTAGGGGGCGGGCAGTACTTC.

The chain uses TRBV7-2 and TRBJ2-7; 9 nucleotides match TRBD1. Germline assignment: CDR1 SGHTA and CDR2 FQGNSA. The CDR3 sequence is 15 residues long. V was clipped by 4 bases and J by 8 bases; unmatched bases: 12. The DNA for the CDR3 is TGTGCCAGCAGCTCCCGGGACAGGGACGGGCGGCAGCAGTACTTC. Translated: CASSSRDRDGRQQYF.

Many counts were recorded for this clonotype. The J gene is TRBJ2-2, the V gene TRBV6-5; TRBD2 might be the D (6 bases). This CDR3 spans 14 amino acids. Germline V CDR1 and CDR2: MNHEY, SVGAGI. V dropped 4 bases and J dropped 4 bases, with 10 bases sitting between them. The CDR3 DNA sequence: TGTGCCAGCAGTTTGGGGACTGCCACCGGGGAGCTGTTTTTT. This translates into CASSLGTATGELFF.

This rearrangement joins TRBV4-1 to TRBJ1-1; no clear D gene. CDR1 MGHRA and CDR2 YSYEKL come from the germline V gene. Trimming pared 0 bases from V and 0 bases from J, leaving 11 bases between. The CDR3 is made up of 16 amino acids. In DNA form, the CDR3 reads TGCGCCAGCAGCCAAGAGATGAGGGCGATGAACACTGAAGCTTTCTTT. As protein: CASSQEMRAMNTEAFF.